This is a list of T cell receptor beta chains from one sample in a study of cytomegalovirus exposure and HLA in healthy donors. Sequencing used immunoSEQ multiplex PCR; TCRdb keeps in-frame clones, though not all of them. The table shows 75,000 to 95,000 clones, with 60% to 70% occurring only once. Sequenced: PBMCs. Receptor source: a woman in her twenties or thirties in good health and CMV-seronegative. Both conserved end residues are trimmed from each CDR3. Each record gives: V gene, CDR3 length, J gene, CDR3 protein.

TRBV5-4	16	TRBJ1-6	ASSLGTGSLPYNSPLH
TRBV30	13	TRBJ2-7	AAALGGQGFYEQY
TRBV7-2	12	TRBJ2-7	ASSLGQPNYEQY
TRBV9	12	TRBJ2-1	ASSPYTTTSEQF
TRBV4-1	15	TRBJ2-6	ASSQYRDKSGANVLT
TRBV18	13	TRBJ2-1	ASSPNPGARGEQF
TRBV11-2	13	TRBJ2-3	ASSPRTGEADTQY
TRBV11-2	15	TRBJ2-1	ASSLVYRGRSWNEQF
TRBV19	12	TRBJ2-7	ASKRLAGDYEQY
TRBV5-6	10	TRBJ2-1	ASSIRQGGQF
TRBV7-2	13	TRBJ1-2	ASSLAPGQGDGYT
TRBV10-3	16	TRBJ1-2	AISEQGPGPPLNYGYT
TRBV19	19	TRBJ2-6	ASSRAPRDMILRSGANVLT
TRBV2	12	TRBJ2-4	ARAPGSAKNIQY
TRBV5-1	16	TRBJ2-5	ASSWGASGGGQQETQY
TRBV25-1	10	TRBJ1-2	ASHPDHGSYT
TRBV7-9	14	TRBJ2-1	ASSLTRVTYRVEQF
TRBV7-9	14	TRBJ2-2	ASSYGLAGGTGELF